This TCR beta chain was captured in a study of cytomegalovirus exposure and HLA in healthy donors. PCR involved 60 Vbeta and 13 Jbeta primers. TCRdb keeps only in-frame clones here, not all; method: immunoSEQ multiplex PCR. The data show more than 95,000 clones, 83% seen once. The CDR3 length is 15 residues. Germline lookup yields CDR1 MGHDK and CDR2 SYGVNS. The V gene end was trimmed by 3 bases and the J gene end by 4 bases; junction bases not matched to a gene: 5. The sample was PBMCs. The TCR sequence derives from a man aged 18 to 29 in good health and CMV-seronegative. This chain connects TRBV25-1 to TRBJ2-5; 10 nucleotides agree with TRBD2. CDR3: CASSEEAGGGETQYF. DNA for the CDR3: TGTGCCAGCAGTGAGGAAGCGGGAGGGGGAGAGACCCAGTACTTC. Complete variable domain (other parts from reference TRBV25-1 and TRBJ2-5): EADIYQTPRYLVIGTGKKITLECSQTMGHDKMYWYQQDPGMELHLIHYSYGVNSTEKGDLSSESTVSRIRTEHFPLTLESARPSHTSQYLCASSEEAGGGETQYFGPGTRLLVL.